Sequencing of this TCR beta chain was carried out in a study of T cell changes during pregnancy in multiple sclerosis (dated by TCRdb to between 2018 and 2020). For the study in its entirety: In women with multiple sclerosis, the researchers looked at how the T cell repertoire shifted as pregnancy progressed.

To note about this clone: Its target antigen remains unknown. An end of the junction does not agree with germline; a read error may underlie this.

Library creation used the immunoSEQ multiplex PCR assay. Entries here come from immuneACCESS through TCRdb and include only in-frame sequences with V and J called. Some clones fail to appear in such tables; in the studies checked, an unresolved V gene covers under half of the shortfall, and the cause of the remainder is unknown. Recorded for this sample are 69,000 or so clones; around 90% of them occurred a single time. The ten biggest clones cover just under 0.3% of the sample. From the cysteine up to the phenylalanine, the CDR3 has a length of 11 residues. Of all the DNA, just the CDR3 is kept, 33 bases in frame from base 1. The CDR1 and CDR2 encoded by the germline V gene (reference sequence) are LNHDA and SQIVND.

The chain is assembled from TRBV19 and TRBJ1-1, with TRBD1 tentatively as D gene (6 bases match). The sequence was obtained from a female donor in good health, enrolled as a control in a pregnancy study. Sample: CD4+ T cells from peripheral blood mononuclear cells, taken in the third trimester of pregnancy. The nucleotides are TGTGCCACCCGGTCTGGGACAAAGCTGGGTTTT. It translates as CATRSGTKLGF.